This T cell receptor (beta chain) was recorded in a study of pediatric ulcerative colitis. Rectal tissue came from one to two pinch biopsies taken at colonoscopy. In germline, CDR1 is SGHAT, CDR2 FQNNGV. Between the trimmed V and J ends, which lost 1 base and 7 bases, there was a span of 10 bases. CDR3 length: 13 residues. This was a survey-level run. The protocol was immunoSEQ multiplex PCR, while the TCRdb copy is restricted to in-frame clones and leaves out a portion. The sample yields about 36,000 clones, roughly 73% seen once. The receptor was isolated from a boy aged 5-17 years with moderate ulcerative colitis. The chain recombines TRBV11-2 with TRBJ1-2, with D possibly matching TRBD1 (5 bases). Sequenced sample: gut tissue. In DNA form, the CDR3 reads TGTGCCAGCAGCTTAGCTGGGGCTCCTGGCTACACCTTC. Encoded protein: CASSLAGAPGYTF.